A selection of T cell receptor beta chains follows, all from one sample in a study of cytomegalovirus exposure and HLA in healthy donors. The data were produced by immunoSEQ multiplex PCR, yet TCRdb's version contains in-frame clones alone and is incomplete. In total, the table holds around 200,000 clones. Sequencing input: PBMCs. The receptors were gathered from a girl under 10 years old in good health and CMV-seropositive. Each CDR3 is given with its conserved first and last residue. The D gene is left open where the match is weak.

d_call	j_call	v_call	cdr3_aa	cdr3_nt
TRBD1	TRBJ2-2	TRBV11-2	CASSLTGGTGELFF	TGTGCCAGCAGCTTAACAGGGGGCACCGGGGAGCTGTTTTTT
-	TRBJ2-4	TRBV2	CASSFISGDIQYF	TGTGCCAGCAGCTTCATTTCAGGGGACATTCAGTACTTC
-	TRBJ1-1	TRBV14	CASSHGRVNTEAFF	TGTGCCAGCAGCCATGGGCGGGTGAACACTGAAGCTTTCTTT
-	TRBJ2-2	TRBV6-5	CASSYSIRERTGEPFF	TGTGCCAGCAGTTACTCGATAAGAGAAAGGACCGGGGAGCCGTTTTTT
TRBD1	TRBJ2-4	TRBV5-1	CASSPRTGEKNIQYF	TGCGCCAGCAGTCCCCGGACAGGAGAGAAAAACATTCAGTACTTC
-	TRBJ2-7	TRBV7-6	CASSPQGTYEQYF	TGTGCCAGCAGCCCGCAGGGGACCTACGAGCAGTACTTC
TRBD1	TRBJ2-1	TRBV7-2	CASSQDRGSYNEQFF	TGTGCCAGCAGCCAGGACAGGGGCTCATACAATGAGCAGTTCTTC
-	TRBJ1-5	TRBV5-6	CASSLPGGNQPQHF	TGTGCCAGCAGCTTGCCAGGGGGCAATCAGCCCCAGCATTTT
TRBD2	TRBJ2-7	TRBV9	CASSVGSSGPHITYEQYF	TGTGCCAGCAGCGTAGGTTCTAGCGGGCCTCACATTACCTACGAGCAGTACTTC
TRBD2	TRBJ2-1	TRBV5-3	CARSLASGRANEQFF	TGTGCCAGAAGCTTGGCTAGCGGGAGGGCCAATGAGCAGTTCTTC
-	TRBJ1-2	TRBV28	CASSFGGKGDYGYTF	TGTGCCAGCAGTTTCGGAGGGAAAGGGGACTATGGCTACACCTTC
TRBD1	TRBJ2-7	TRBV28	CASSKDLPGTGQGEQYF	TGTGCCAGCAGCAAAGACCTCCCCGGGACAGGGCAAGGTGAGCAGTACTTC
TRBD1	TRBJ2-5	TRBV2	CASSGTGAETQYF	TGTGCCAGCAGTGGGACAGGGGCAGAGACCCAGTACTTC
-	TRBJ2-1	TRBV7-2	CASSLRRGIADEQFF	TGTGCCAGCAGCTTAAGGAGGGGCATAGCAGATGAGCAGTTCTTC
-	TRBJ2-7	TRBV7-2	CASSLSGREIEQYF	TGTGCCAGCAGCTTATCGGGCAGGGAAATCGAGCAGTACTTC
TRBD2	TRBJ2-1	TRBV29-1	CSSKLAGLYNEQFF	TGCAGCTCCAAACTAGCGGGACTTTACAATGAGCAGTTCTTC
-	TRBJ2-1	TRBV11-2	CASSLSASAYNEQFF	TGTGCCAGCAGCTTGAGCGCCTCGGCCTACAATGAGCAGTTCTTC
TRBD2	TRBJ2-1	TRBV7-8	CASSSRTSPSYNEQFF	TGTGCCAGCAGCTCCCGGACTAGCCCAAGTTACAATGAGCAGTTCTTC
TRBD1	TRBJ2-7	TRBV6-1	CASNRGDYEQYF	TGTGCCAGCAACAGGGGTGACTACGAGCAGTACTTC
-	TRBJ2-3	TRBV5-1	CASSAPPDNSWTDTQYF	TGCGCCAGCAGCGCCCCCCCGGACAACTCATGGACAGATACGCAGTATTTT
TRBD1	TRBJ2-5	TRBV5-4	CASSLGAGTGVETQYF	TGTGCCAGCAGCTTGGGAGCCGGGACAGGGGTCGAGACCCAGTACTTC
TRBD2	TRBJ2-1	TRBV2	CASRKRDGSYNEQFF	TGTGCCAGCAGGAAGCGGGATGGATCCTACAATGAGCAGTTCTTC
TRBD2	TRBJ2-7	TRBV28	CASSLGTSGRSYEQYF	TGTGCCAGCAGTTTAGGGACTAGCGGGAGATCTTACGAGCAGTACTTC
-	TRBJ2-7	TRBV18	CASSSDPGFYEQYF	TGTGCCAGCTCATCCGATCCAGGGTTCTACGAGCAGTACTTC
-	TRBJ1-3	TRBV10-1	CASSESTPGNTIYF	TGCGCCAGCAGTGAGTCGACACCTGGAAACACCATATATTTT
TRBD2	TRBJ2-4	TRBV7-6	CASSSAGLPTDIQYF	TGTGCCAGCAGCTCAGCGGGACTACCGACGGACATTCAGTACTTC
TRBD1	TRBJ2-2	TRBV5-1	CASSTGQGQGGELFF	TGCGCCAGCAGCACGGGACAGGGGCAAGGCGGGGAGCTGTTTTTT
TRBD1	TRBJ1-5	TRBV7-2	CASSLRTGAQDQPQHF	TGTGCCAGCAGCTTAAGAACAGGGGCCCAGGATCAGCCCCAGCATTTT
-	TRBJ2-7	TRBV25-1	CASSMTGRSHEQYF	TGTGCCAGCAGTATGACAGGGAGGAGCCACGAGCAGTACTTC
-	TRBJ1-5	TRBV27	CASSLSGASGHNNQPQHF	TGTGCCAGCAGTTTATCGGGGGCTTCCGGGCACAACAATCAGCCCCAGCATTTT
-	TRBJ1-5	TRBV28	CASSLKLGGKESGQPQHF	TGTGCCAGCAGTTTAAAATTGGGGGGAAAGGAGTCTGGTCAGCCCCAGCATTTT
-	TRBJ2-3	TRBV7-9	CASSLRELVGTDTQYF	TGTGCCAGCAGCTTAAGAGAACTAGTAGGCACAGATACGCAGTATTTT
-	TRBJ2-3	TRBV4-1	CASSQRLAPSTDTQYF	TGCGCCAGCAGCCAAAGACTCGCCCCTAGCACAGATACGCAGTATTTT
-	TRBJ2-7	TRBV7-9	CASSYPGQGSYEQYF	TGTGCCAGCAGCTACCCGGGTCAGGGGTCCTACGAGCAGTACTTC
-	TRBJ1-1	TRBV13	CASSAPEQGGVEAFF	TGTGCCAGCAGCGCCCCAGAGCAGGGTGGGGTGGAAGCTTTCTTT
TRBD2	TRBJ2-6	TRBV7-9	CASSMGGIGANVLTF	TGTGCCAGCAGCATGGGAGGGATCGGGGCCAACGTCCTGACTTTC
TRBD1	TRBJ1-2	TRBV6-1	CASSSLQGRNYGYTF	TGTGCCAGCAGTTCCCTACAGGGGCGTAACTATGGCTACACCTTC
-	TRBJ2-3	TRBV6-1	CASGGGSSTDTQYF	TGTGCCAGCGGGGGAGGCAGCAGCACAGATACGCAGTATTTT
-	TRBJ1-5	TRBV19	CASSIASQVNQPQHF	TGTGCCAGTAGTATAGCTTCGCAGGTTAATCAGCCCCAGCATTTT
TRBD1	TRBJ1-5	TRBV19	CASSRGQGNQPQHF	TGTGCCAGTAGTAGGGGACAGGGTAATCAGCCCCAGCATTTT
-	TRBJ1-2	TRBV5-1	CASSLWGDYGYTF	TGCGCCAGCAGCTTGTGGGGGGACTATGGCTACACCTTC
-	TRBJ1-3	TRBV11-3	CASIIGQFFSGNTIYF	TGTGCCAGCATCATTGGACAGTTTTTCTCTGGAAACACCATATATTTT
-	TRBJ2-7	TRBV27	CASSSGQSYEQYF	TGTGCCAGCAGTTCCGGACAGAGCTACGAGCAGTACTTC
TRBD2	TRBJ2-7	TRBV6-1	CASREGEREESYEQYF	TGTGCCAGCAGAGAAGGCGAGCGGGAGGAATCCTACGAGCAGTACTTC
TRBD2	TRBJ2-5	TRBV5-1	CASSDAGLRGAQYF	TGCGCCAGCAGCGATGCGGGACTACGCGGGGCCCAGTACTTC
-	TRBJ1-1	TRBV10-3	CAISETVSGHMNTEAFF	TGTGCCATCAGTGAGACGGTATCGGGACATATGAACACTGAAGCTTTCTTT
TRBD2	TRBJ2-2	TRBV5-1	CASSSTSGRTAGELFF	TGCGCCAGCAGCAGCACTAGCGGGAGGACGGCCGGGGAGCTGTTTTTT
TRBD1	TRBJ1-1	TRBV27	CASSHPPGQGIKNTEAFF	TGTGCCAGCAGCCATCCCCCGGGACAGGGTATAAAGAACACTGAAGCTTTCTTT
-	TRBJ1-2	TRBV7-8	CASITPGGYTF	TGTGCCAGCATAACACCCGGGGGCTACACCTTC
TRBD2	TRBJ2-3	TRBV5-4	CASSLVRVSGRDTQYF	TGTGCCAGCAGCTTGGTGCGGGTTAGCGGGCGAGATACGCAGTATTTT
TRBD1	TRBJ2-7	TRBV2	CASSARDRVFEQYF	TGTGCCAGCAGTGCGCGGGACAGGGTGTTCGAGCAGTACTTC